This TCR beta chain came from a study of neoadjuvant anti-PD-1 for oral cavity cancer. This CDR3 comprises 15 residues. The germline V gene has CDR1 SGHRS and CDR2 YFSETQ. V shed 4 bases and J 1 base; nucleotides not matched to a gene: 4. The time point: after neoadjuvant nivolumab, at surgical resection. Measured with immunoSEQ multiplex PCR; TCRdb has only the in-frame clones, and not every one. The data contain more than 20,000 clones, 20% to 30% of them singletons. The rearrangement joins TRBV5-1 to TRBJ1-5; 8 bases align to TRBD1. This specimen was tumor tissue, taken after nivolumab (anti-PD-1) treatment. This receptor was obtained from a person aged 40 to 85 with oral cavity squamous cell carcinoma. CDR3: CASSVQGDSNQPQHF. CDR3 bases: TGCGCCAGCAGCGTACAGGGGGACAGCAATCAGCCCCAGCATTTT.